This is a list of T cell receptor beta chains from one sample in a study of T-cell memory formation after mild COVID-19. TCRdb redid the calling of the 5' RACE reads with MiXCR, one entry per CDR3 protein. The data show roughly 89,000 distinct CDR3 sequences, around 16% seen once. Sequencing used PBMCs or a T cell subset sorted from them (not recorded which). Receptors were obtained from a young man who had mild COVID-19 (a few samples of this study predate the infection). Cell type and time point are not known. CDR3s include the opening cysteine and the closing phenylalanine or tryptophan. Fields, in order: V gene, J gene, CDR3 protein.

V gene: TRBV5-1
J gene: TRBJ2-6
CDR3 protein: CASSFQPGTESGANVLTF

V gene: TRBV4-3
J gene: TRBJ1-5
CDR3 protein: CASSQGLGGNQPQHF

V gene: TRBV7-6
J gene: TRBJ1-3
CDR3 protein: CASSITGTFYSGNTIYF

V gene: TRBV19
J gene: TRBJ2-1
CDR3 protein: CASSITPSGANNEQFF

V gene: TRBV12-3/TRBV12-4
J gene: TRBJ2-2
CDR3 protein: CASSTGTGELFF

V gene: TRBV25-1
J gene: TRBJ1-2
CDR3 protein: CASGTVSEGYTF

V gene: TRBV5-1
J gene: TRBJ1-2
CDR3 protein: CASRGRGLLDYGYTF

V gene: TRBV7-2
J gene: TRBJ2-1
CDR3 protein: CASSSRGGPYNEQFF

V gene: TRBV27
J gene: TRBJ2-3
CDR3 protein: CASSLALPLADTQYF

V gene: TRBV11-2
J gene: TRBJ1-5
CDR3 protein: CASSPDRAGYSNQPQHF

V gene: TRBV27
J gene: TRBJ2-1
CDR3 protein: CASSLWGGPNYNEQFF

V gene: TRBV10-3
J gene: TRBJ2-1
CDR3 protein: CAIRSSGAHNEQFF

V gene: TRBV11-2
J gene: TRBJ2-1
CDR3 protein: CASSLGSNEQFF

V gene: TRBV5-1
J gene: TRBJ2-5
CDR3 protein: CASSDYTYSGNQETQYF

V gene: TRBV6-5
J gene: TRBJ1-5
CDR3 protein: CASSYSGGWQPQHF

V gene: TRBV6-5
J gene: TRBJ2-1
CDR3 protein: CASSYLGIYNEQFF

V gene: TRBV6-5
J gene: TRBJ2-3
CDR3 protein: CASSWTSGRSDTQYF

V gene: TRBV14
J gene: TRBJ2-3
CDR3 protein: CASSQGPSRGVHTDTQYF

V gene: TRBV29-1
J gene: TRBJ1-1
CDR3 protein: CSVERGWRTEAFF

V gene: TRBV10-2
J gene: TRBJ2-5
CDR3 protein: CASRYGRNQETQYF

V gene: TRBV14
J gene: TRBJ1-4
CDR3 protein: CASSQGRAGNEKLFF

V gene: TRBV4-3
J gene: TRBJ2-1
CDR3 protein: CASSQDWGGVREQFF

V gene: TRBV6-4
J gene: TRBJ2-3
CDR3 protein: CASSALAGGTDTQYF

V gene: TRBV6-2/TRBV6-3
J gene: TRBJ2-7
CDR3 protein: CASSRLSGTATYEQYF

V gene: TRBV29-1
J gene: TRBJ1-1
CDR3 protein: CSAWGEDTEAFF

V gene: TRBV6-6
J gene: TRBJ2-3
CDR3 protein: CASSQLTGADTQYF

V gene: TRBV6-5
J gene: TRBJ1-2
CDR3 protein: CASSLSSGTGDGYTF

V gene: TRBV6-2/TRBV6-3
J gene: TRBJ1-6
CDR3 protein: CASSATGEAFSPLHF

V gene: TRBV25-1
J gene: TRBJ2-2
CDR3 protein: CASSGTSGQGDTGELFF

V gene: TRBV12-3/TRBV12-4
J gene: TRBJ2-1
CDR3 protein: CASVPPSVFF

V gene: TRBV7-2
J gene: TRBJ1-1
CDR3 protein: CASSHRMDGYTEAFF

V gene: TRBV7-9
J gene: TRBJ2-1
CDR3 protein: CASSSSERGVWYEQFF

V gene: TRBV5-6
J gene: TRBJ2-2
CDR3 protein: CASREGDGDTGELFF

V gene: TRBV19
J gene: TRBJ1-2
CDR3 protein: CASRDHRGYTF

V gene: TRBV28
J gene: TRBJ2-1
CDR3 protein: CASSISGPSSYNEQFF

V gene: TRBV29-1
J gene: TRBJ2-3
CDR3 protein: CSGARDISRSDTQYF

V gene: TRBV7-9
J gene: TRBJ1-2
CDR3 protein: CASSYGTGYHYGYTF

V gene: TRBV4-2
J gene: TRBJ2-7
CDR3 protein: CASSQDHPQSEQYF

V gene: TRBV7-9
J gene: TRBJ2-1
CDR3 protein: CASSRLPGHFF

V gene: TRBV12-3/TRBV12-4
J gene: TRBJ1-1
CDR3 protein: CASSSRGASEAFF